Here is one T cell receptor (beta chain) with its context. Its antigen is as yet unknown. This entry belongs to a study of cytomegalovirus exposure and HLA in healthy donors. Study overall: Drawn from HLA-typed donors, about 85 million unique TCRs were held in an early data release.

Study observations and caveats: The majority of CMV-associated TCR beta chains were reported as apparently HLA-restricted in a later analysis. TCR beta sequences reportedly predicted the HLA-A and HLA-B alleles of most subjects accurately.

Researchers ran the PCR with 60 Vbeta and 13 Jbeta primers. Some clones are missing from TCRdb's copy, which holds only in-frame ones; the method was immunoSEQ multiplex PCR. The sample records about 89,000 clones, around 64% being singletons. The clonotype originates from a human donor in good health. The specimen sequenced was PBMCs.

The CDR3 DNA reads TGTGCCAGCAGCCCAGTCAGGGGACAGCCCCTCTATGGCTACACCTTC. Its translation: CASSPVRGQPLYGYTF. The V call is TRBV5-4, the J call TRBJ1-2; TRBD1 matches 7 bases. Trimming at V came to 4 bases and at J to 4 bases, leaving 13 bases not matched to a gene. There are 16 residues in the CDR3. Germline CDR1 is SGHNT and CDR2 is YYREEE (reference sequence).